What follows are 8 T cell receptor beta chains derived from one specimen sequenced in a study of T-cell memory formation after mild COVID-19. TCRdb itself ran the 5' RACE reads through MiXCR, one entry per CDR3 protein. The data contain 100,000 to 150,000 distinct CDR3 sequences, about a sixth of them singletons. The sample consisted of PBMCs or a T cell subset sorted from them (not recorded which). The receptors stem from a man younger than 30 who had mild COVID-19 (a few samples of this study predate the infection). Cell type and time point are not known.

This clonotype was counted only a few times. This chain uses TRBV4-2 with TRBJ2-5, with D uncertain. This CDR3 has 15 amino acids. CDR1 is LGHNA and CDR2 is YNFKEQ in the germline V gene. Trimming removed 0 bases from V and 4 bases from J, with 12 bases in between. CDR3 in DNA: TGTGCCAGCAGCCAAGATAAGGTGGCTGGAGAGACCCAGTACTTC. Translated: CASSQDKVAGETQYF.

This chain connects TRBV10-3 to TRBJ1-4; D perhaps matches TRBD1 (5 bases). The V end lost 4 bases, the J end lost 6 bases, and 12 bases lay between the germline ends. Germline V gene lookup returns CDR1 ENHRY and CDR2 SYGVKD. The CDR3 sequence is 14 residues long. The DNA of the CDR3 is TGTGCCATCAGTGCTGGGATCAGGGATGAAAAACTGTTTTTT. Its protein is CAISAGIRDEKLFF.

This clonotype turned up a few times. The rearrangement links TRBV7-3 to TRBJ1-1; no reliable D call. Germline lookup yields CDR1 SGHTA and CDR2 FQGTGA. The V and J ends lost 5 bases and 1 base respectively, with 8 bases between them. The CDR3 loop spans 13 amino acids. The CDR3 protein is CASSAHKNTEAFF. The CDR3, as DNA: TGTGCCAGCAGCGCTCACAAGAACACTGAAGCTTTCTTT.

This clonotype was seen a few times. This chain joins TRBV9 and TRBJ2-1; 9 nucleotides agree with TRBD2. Germline trimming cut 1 base from V and 4 bases from J; bases unmatched to any gene: 3. CDR3 length equals 15 residues. Germline CDR1 reads SGDLS; CDR2 reads YYNGEE. CDR3 bases: TGTGCCAGCAGCGTACGGCTAGCGGGGTACAATGAGCAGTTCTTC. Translation gives CASSVRLAGYNEQFF.

The V gene is TRBV4-1, the J gene TRBJ1-2; maybe TRBD1 (5 bases). This CDR3 is 15 amino acids long. CDR1 and CDR2 (germline): MGHRA, YSYEKL. Trimming removed 2 bases from V and 4 bases from J, with 14 bases in between. For the CDR3, the DNA is TGCGCCAGCAGCCAAACCGGGACTGACCTCTATGGCTACACCTTC. Its protein is CASSQTGTDLYGYTF.

This clonotype has just a few counts. The chain joins TRBV7-6 to TRBJ1-1, with a tentative D call TRBD1 (5 bases). Trimming shortened V by 5 bases and J by 4 bases, and 17 bases separated the two germline ends. This CDR3 comprises 15 residues. Germline-derived CDR1 and CDR2 are SGHVS and FNYEAQ. The CDR3 spells CASSPLGAGPTEAFF. Written as DNA, the CDR3 is TGTGCCAGCAGCCCATTAGGGGCAGGGCCCACTGAAGCTTTCTTT.

The chain employs TRBV6-5 and TRBJ1-1; TRBD1 matches at 7 bases. This CDR3 is 15 amino acids long. The V gene end was trimmed by 7 bases and the J gene end by 7 bases; junction bases not matched to a gene: 15. Germline loops: CDR1 MNHEY, CDR2 SVGAGI. The CDR3 coding sequence is TGTGCCAGCACCTTCCGGGGAGGGGGCGCGGGTGAAGCTTTCTTT. It specifies CASTFRGGGAGEAFF.

The chain is built from TRBV11-2 and TRBJ2-3; TRBD2 aligns across 13 bases. Germline lookup yields CDR1 SGHAT and CDR2 FQNNGV. V lost 4 bases and J lost 6; bases outside the gene matches: 7. The CDR3 runs 16 residues. As DNA, the CDR3 is TGTGCCAGCAGCTCCGGACTAGCGGGGGCCGGGGATACGCAGTATTTT. Encoded protein: CASSSGLAGAGDTQYF.